A few counts support the clone carrying this T cell receptor (beta chain). Its antigen is as yet unknown. The junction departs from germline at one end; a sequencing error may be responsible. This record belongs to a study of T cells in Graves' hyperthyroidism and ophthalmopathy. Looking at the study overall: The authors collected peripheral blood at initial diagnosis, before any treatment.

Aged 18 to 65, the patients had hyperthyroidism that was newly diagnosed and had lasted under 2 months. PBMCs were derived from roughly 10 ml fresh peripheral blood. Overall study findings and caveats: Ophthalmopathy was told apart from stable hyperthyroidism by a 13 V-J model.

Template material for amplifying TCR beta CDR3 regions consisted of RNA transcripts. TCR CDR3 underwent first-round RT-PCR with the HTBI primer set. Using its own MiXCR run on the multiplex PCR reads, TCRdb lists one record per CDR3 protein. The data contain fewer than 850,000 distinct CDR3 sequences, about 18% of them seen just once; the ten biggest clones take up roughly 16%. The CDR3 sequence is 15 residues long. Germline assignment: CDR1 MNHEY and CDR2 SMNVEV (reference sequence). Sequencing was carried out using blood. The chain links TRBV27 to TRBJ2-7; 9 nucleotides line up with TRBD2. This clonotype was obtained from a man between 50 and 59 years old with Graves' hyperthyroidism. CDR3 residues: CAGSLVAGEVYEQYF. CDR3 sequence (DNA): TGTGCCGGCAGTCTAGTAGCGGGAGAGGTCTACGAGCAGTACTTC.